Below are 3 T cell receptor beta chains sequenced from a single sample in a study of T cell responses to AZD1222 COVID-19 vaccine. TCRdb's copy holds only in-frame clones and misses some; the assay was immunoSEQ multiplex PCR. The table has roughly 270,000 clones, 94% seen once; the top ten hold around 0.57%. The sample here was peripheral blood, taken 28 days after the second AZD1222 dose. The receptors originated from an adult who received the AZD1222 COVID-19 vaccine.

The CDR3 protein is CASSPARAGELFF. The CDR3 DNA reads as TGTGCCAGCAGCCCGGCCCGGGCGGGGGAGCTGTTTTTT. This chain uses TRBV7-3 with TRBJ2-2, with D hard to call. Germline CDR1 is SGHTA and CDR2 is FQGTGA. The CDR3 loop spans 13 amino acids. Between the trimmed V and J ends, which lost 5 bases and 8 bases, there was a span of 12 bases.

In its sample, this clone was seen once. V gene TRBV5-1 combines with J gene TRBJ1-4; D gene uncertain. There are 14 residues in the CDR3. Germline V gene sequence: CDR1 SGHRS, CDR2 YFSETQ. V lost 0 bases, J lost 8 bases, and 11 bases lay in between. In nucleotides, the CDR3 is TGCGCCAGCAGCTTGGCGCCATCCGTGGAAAAACTGTTTTTT. It specifies CASSLAPSVEKLFF.

This clone was recorded only once. The rearrangement links TRBV10-3 to TRBJ2-1, with D maybe TRBD2 (6 bases). Germline CDR1 and CDR2: ENHRY and SYGVKD. V gave up 8 bases and J gave up 8 bases, with 16 bases separating them. The CDR3 spans 13 residues. The CDR3 bases are TGTGCCATCGCGACGGGAGTAGGAGATGAGCAGTTCTTC. This gives the protein CAIATGVGDEQFF.